These T cell receptor beta chains were read from a single sample in a study of PD-1 blockade in classical Hodgkin lymphoma. The method was immunoSEQ multiplex PCR; TCRdb's version includes in-frame clones alone and lacks a portion of them. This sample carries some 17,000 clones, about four fifths of them seen once, and the ten largest clones take roughly a quarter. The input for sequencing was peripheral blood mononuclear cells (PBMCs), taken before the second cycle of nivolumab. Receptors originate from a human donor with classical Hodgkin lymphoma. Each CDR3 is given with its conserved first and last residue. A D gene is named only where the DNA matches it firmly. Clone size is stated in some rows and not others, as once, few, many or a class when expanded.

V	J	D	size	DNA	CDR3
TRBV7-9	TRBJ1-2	-	-	TGTGCCGCAGGCTTACCGGAGGGAATATTCTATGGCTACACCTTC	CAAGLPEGIFYGYTF
TRBV7-7	TRBJ2-3	-	few	TGTGCCAGCAGCCCTCTGGGGCCGGATACGCAGTATTTT	CASSPLGPDTQYF
TRBV6-4	TRBJ1-1	TRBD1	-	TGTGCCAGCAGTGACTCGAGCAGGGGGACTGAAGCTTTCTTT	CASSDSSRGTEAFF
TRBV4-2	TRBJ1-5	-	-	TGTGCCAGCAGCCTGAACAGACATTCTAATCAGCCCCAGCATTTT	CASSLNRHSNQPQHF
TRBV7-2	TRBJ2-1	-	-	TGTGCCAGCAGCTCAGCGGAGTGGGGCCGTATTGAGCAGTTCTTC	CASSSAEWGRIEQFF
TRBV2	TRBJ1-1	TRBD1	-	TGTGCCAGCAAGACAGGGATGAACACTGAAGCTTTCTTT	CASKTGMNTEAFF
TRBV7-2	TRBJ1-5	-	-	TGTGCCAGCAGCCCTCTCAATGGCGGGGTTAGCAATCAGCCCCAGCATTTT	CASSPLNGGVSNQPQHF
TRBV4-3	TRBJ1-5	TRBD1	-	TGCGCCAGCAGCCAAGACAGGGGGACAGATAGCAATCAGCCCCAGCATTTT	CASSQDRGTDSNQPQHF
TRBV6-4	TRBJ2-2	-	-	TGTGCCAGCAGTGTATCGGGGACCGGGGAGCTGTTTTTT	CASSVSGTGELFF
TRBV27	TRBJ1-1	-	-	TGTGCCAGCAGTTCAGGACTCAGGGGTTTGACTGAAGCTTTCTTT	CASSSGLRGLTEAFF
TRBV2	TRBJ1-2	-	-	TGTGCCAGCACCGGACCAGGGGCTAACTATGGCTACACCTTC	CASTGPGANYGYTF
TRBV5-1	TRBJ2-5	-	-	TGCGCCAGCAGCCCAGGGGGGGAGACCCAGTACTTC	CASSPGGETQYF
TRBV6-5	TRBJ1-2	-	-	TGTGCCAGCAGACTTGAAGCGAAGGGCTTCGATGGCTACACCTTC	CASRLEAKGFDGYTF
TRBV15	TRBJ2-5	-	-	TGTGCCACCAGCAGAGTGGGGTTTCAAGAGACCCAGTACTTC	CATSRVGFQETQYF
TRBV28	TRBJ1-2	-	-	TGTGCCAGCAGTCGACCGGGAGCTAACTATGGCTACACCTTC	CASSRPGANYGYTF
TRBV30	TRBJ1-4	-	-	TGTGCCTCTCTCCGTAATGAAAAACTGTTTTTT	CASLRNEKLFF
TRBV7-2	TRBJ2-1	-	-	TGTGCCAGCAGCTTAGTTGGGGCTCTGTTCTTC	CASSLVGALFF
TRBV5-1	TRBJ2-7	TRBD2	-	TGCGCCAGCACAACCGGACTAGCGGGGGGCGTAGGGAACGAGCAGTACTTC	CASTTGLAGGVGNEQYF
TRBV7-8	TRBJ1-5	-	-	TGTGCCAGCAGCCCAGTCGGGGCCGATCAGCCCCAGCATTTT	CASSPVGADQPQHF
TRBV21-1	TRBJ2-1	-	-	TGTGCCAGCAGCAAAGATTCGGGACTCAGGGTGCATGAGCAGTTCTTC	CASSKDSGLRVHEQFF
TRBV5-4	TRBJ1-6	-	-	TGTGCCAGCAGCATTCGGGGGGGAATTAATTCACCCCTCCACTTT	CASSIRGGINSPLHF
TRBV7-6	TRBJ2-2	-	-	TGTGCCAGCAGCTTAGGGGCGGGGGAGCTGTTTTTT	CASSLGAGELFF
TRBV7-9	TRBJ1-2	-	once	TGTGCCAGCAGCTCACAAAGAGGCTATGGCTACACCTTC	CASSSQRGYGYTF
TRBV19	TRBJ2-1	TRBD2	-	TGTGCCAGTAGTATAGAGGACCGTCATCTAGCGGGGAGAAGGTTCCGTAATGAGCAGTTCTTC	CASSIEDRHLAGRRFRNEQFF
TRBV5-1	TRBJ1-4	-	-	TGCGCCAGCAGCTTGGGGTCAGGGCAAAATGAAAAACTGTTTTTT	CASSLGSGQNEKLFF
TRBV15	TRBJ2-2	-	-	TGTGCCACCAGCAGAGAAGAAGGGACCGGGGAGCTGTTTTTT	CATSREEGTGELFF
TRBV4-1	TRBJ2-6	-	-	TGCGCCAGCAGCCAAGGACCACAGTCATCTGGGGCCAACGTCCTGACTTTC	CASSQGPQSSGANVLTF
TRBV11-2	TRBJ2-6	-	-	TGTGCCAGCAGCCCAGGCTATTCTGGGGCCAACGTCCTGACTTTC	CASSPGYSGANVLTF
TRBV10-3	TRBJ1-1	TRBD1	-	TGTGCCATCAGTGGGGGACAGGGGGGCACTGAAGCTTTCTTT	CAISGGQGGTEAFF
TRBV18	TRBJ2-7	-	-	TGTGCCAGCTCAAAGTCAGGGCCACCCTACGAGCAGTACTTC	CASSKSGPPYEQYF
TRBV9	TRBJ2-2	TRBD2	-	TGTGCCAGCAGCGTAGTCGGTAGCGGGGGTTCCGGGGAGCTGTTTTTT	CASSVVGSGGSGELFF
TRBV2	TRBJ2-5	TRBD2	-	TGTGCCAGCAGTCCCCTGACTAGCGGGGCGGAGACCCAGTACTTC	CASSPLTSGAETQYF
TRBV11-2	TRBJ1-1	-	-	TGTGCCAGCAGCTTGGTAGGGAAGACTGAAGCTTTCTTT	CASSLVGKTEAFF
TRBV19	TRBJ1-3	-	-	TGTGCCAGTAGTATATTACCCCGTGGGGCTGCTGGAAACACCATATATTTT	CASSILPRGAAGNTIYF
TRBV14	TRBJ2-3	TRBD2	-	TGTGCCAGCAGTCATAGCGGGGGGGATCCAGATACGCAGTATTTT	CASSHSGGDPDTQYF
TRBV7-3	TRBJ2-2	TRBD2	-	TGTGCCAGCAGCTTAAGAAGCGGGGAGGCCGCCCGGGAGCTGTTTTTT	CASSLRSGEAARELFF
TRBV9	TRBJ2-2	-	-	TGTGCCAGCAGAGAAGGGGGTGCCGGGGAGCTGTTTTTT	CASREGGAGELFF
TRBV6-1	TRBJ1-1	-	-	TGTGCCAGCAGTGTGGCCGGGACGTTGGGAACTGAAGCTTTCTTT	CASSVAGTLGTEAFF
TRBV6-4	TRBJ2-1	-	once	TGTGCCAGCAGTGACGGGCTGGGAAACAATGAGCAGTTCTTC	CASSDGLGNNEQFF
TRBV6-1	TRBJ1-1	-	-	TGTGCCAGCAGTGAACTATCAGGAAGGGGTACTGAAGCTTTCTTT	CASSELSGRGTEAFF
TRBV6-4	TRBJ1-2	-	-	TGTGCCAGCAGTGACTCGGGGGTAGAAGGCTACACCTTC	CASSDSGVEGYTF
TRBV5-1	TRBJ2-5	-	-	TGCGCCAGCAGCTTCGCAGGGTCAGGGCAAGAGACCCAGTACTTC	CASSFAGSGQETQYF
TRBV30	TRBJ2-7	-	-	TGTGCCTCCACGACCCTACCCCCCTACGAGCAGTACTTC	CASTTLPPYEQYF
TRBV7-9	TRBJ2-5	-	once	TGTGCCAGCAGCACAGAAGGGGCTAGAGGAGAGACCCAGTACTTC	CASSTEGARGETQYF
TRBV6-6	TRBJ1-1	TRBD1	-	TGTGCCAGCAGTTCCGGACAGGGGAAGACTGAAGCTTTCTTT	CASSSGQGKTEAFF
TRBV6-5	TRBJ1-2	-	-	TGTGCCAGCAGCGGGGGGTTTGGCTATGGCTACACCTTC	CASSGGFGYGYTF
TRBV7-8	TRBJ2-2	TRBD2	-	TGTGCCAGCAGCCCTTTAGCGGGGGAAAGCACCGGGGAGCTGTTTTTT	CASSPLAGESTGELFF
TRBV9	TRBJ1-1	-	-	TGTGCCAGCAGCGCCGGCCTATCAGGAGGGACGGAAAAAGCTTTCTTT	CASSAGLSGGTEKAFF
TRBV6-5	TRBJ2-4	-	-	TGTGCCAGCAGTTCCGGACAGGAGGGGGACATTCAGTACTTC	CASSSGQEGDIQYF
TRBV7-2	TRBJ2-5	TRBD2	-	TGTGCCAGCAGCTTAGCAGGTGGACTAGTCTACCAAGAGACCCAGTACTTC	CASSLAGGLVYQETQYF
TRBV7-2	TRBJ2-3	-	-	TGTGCCAGCAGCTTAGGGCTCAGATTTGGACGGCGGGTAGATACGCAGTATTTT	CASSLGLRFGRRVDTQYF
TRBV4-1	TRBJ1-5	-	few	TGCGCCAGCAGCCAAGCATATAGCAATCAGCCCCAGCATTTT	CASSQAYSNQPQHF
TRBV19	TRBJ2-5	TRBD1	-	TGTGCCAGTAGTCCCCGGGACAGGAGGGAGACCCAGTACTTC	CASSPRDRRETQYF
TRBV28	TRBJ1-6	-	-	TGTGCCAGCAGTATACCCCGGCGGATGAATTCACCCCTCCACTTT	CASSIPRRMNSPLHF